Presented here are 27 T cell receptor beta chains from one specimen sequenced in a study of control samples from healthy donors and cancer patients. TCRdb keeps only in-frame clones here, not all; method: immunoSEQ multiplex PCR. This table has roughly 400,000 clones, about nine tenths appearing once. The sequencing input was PBMCs. Receptor source: a man in his forties or fifties with head and neck cancer.

With regard to this clone: Other nucleotide sequences in the sample specify the same CDR3. The CDR3 sequence: CASSFSPGEQFF. The CDR3 DNA follows: TGTGCCAGCAGTTTCTCCCCCGGAGAGCAGTTCTTC. J is TRBJ2-1 and V is TRBV12-3 or TRBV12-4; no definite D call. The CDR3 loop spans 12 amino acids. Trimming took off 3 bases at V and 10 bases at J, with 10 bases between the two ends.

The CDR3 bases are TGTGCCAGCAGCTTGAGGGGGGTCCTGGGCGAGCAGTACTTC. Its protein is CASSLRGVLGEQYF. The chain has TRBV13 and TRBJ2-7, with D tentatively TRBD1 or TRBD2 (6 bases each). CDR3 length equals 14 residues. V was clipped by 3 bases and J by 6 bases, with 15 bases between them. Germline CDR1 PRHDT, CDR2 FYEKMQ (reference sequence).

The gene calls are TRBV6-5 and TRBJ2-1; 9 positions agree with TRBD2. The germline V gene has CDR1 MNHEY and CDR2 SVGAGI. The CDR3 extends over 16 amino acids. V was clipped by 4 bases and J by 5 bases; unmatched bases: 9. The CDR3 sequence: CASSWRSGGRDNEQFF. The CDR3 DNA reads TGTGCCAGCAGTTGGCGGAGTGGCGGGAGGGACAATGAGCAGTTCTTC.

The chain uses TRBV5-6 and TRBJ2-6, with D hard to call. Trimming removed 2 bases at V and 5 bases at J, with 11 bases between. The CDR3 totals 15 residues. Germline lookup yields CDR1 SGHDT and CDR2 YYEEEE. CDR3 region: CASSFQSLRANVLTF. The CDR3 coding sequence is TGTGCCAGCAGCTTTCAGTCCCTTCGGGCCAACGTCCTGACTTTC.

The chain has TRBV6-6 and TRBJ2-5; D call uncertain. V was clipped by 5 bases and J by 1 base, with 11 bases between them. The CDR3 totals 14 residues. Germline V gives CDR1 MNHNY, CDR2 SVGAGI (reference sequence). This CDR3 reads CASSPKAGQETQYF. In DNA form, the CDR3 reads TGTGCCAGCAGTCCCAAGGCCGGCCAAGAGACCCAGTACTTC.

V gene TRBV7-2 combines with J gene TRBJ2-5; the D is unclear. This CDR3 is 14 amino acids long. Germline V lookup: CDR1 SGHTA, CDR2 FQGNSA. The V end lost 2 bases, the J end lost 3 bases, and 10 bases lay between the germline ends. CDR3 DNA sequence: TGTGCCAGCAGCTTAATTGAACTGAAAGAGACCCAGTACTTC. Translation: CASSLIELKETQYF.

The chain links TRBV7-9 to TRBJ1-2, with D perhaps matching TRBD1 (5 bases). This CDR3 comprises 12 residues. Trimming removed 5 bases from V and 9 bases from J, with 13 bases in between. Per the germline V gene, CDR1 is SEHNR and CDR2 is FQNEAQ (reference sequence). CDR3 in amino acids: CASSLEGYSYTF. DNA for the CDR3: TGTGCCAGCAGCCTAGAGGGGTATAGCTACACCTTC.

This chain uses TRBV2 with TRBJ2-7; D is possibly TRBD2 (6 bases). Trimming left V 9 bases short and J 2 bases short, with 17 bases between. This CDR3 is built from 14 residues. Germline CDR1 SNHLY, CDR2 FYNNEI. CDR3 nucleotide sequence: TGTGCCAGGGGGGAGAGGAGGGAACCCTACGAGCAGTACTTC. Translating gives CARGERREPYEQYF. Full variable domain (missing parts from reference TRBV2 and TRBJ2-7): EPEVTQTPSHQVTQMGQEVILRCVPISNHLYFYWYRQILGQKVEFLVSFYNNEISEKSEIFDDQFSVERPDGSNFTLKIRSTKLEDSAMYFCARGERREPYEQYFGPGTRLTVT.

The rearrangement links TRBV19 to TRBJ1-2; D gene unclear. With 2 bases removed from V and 2 bases from J, the gap between germline ends came to 9 bases. The CDR3 runs to 14 residues. The germline V gene has CDR1 LNHDA and CDR2 SQIVND (reference sequence). CDR3 in DNA: TGTGCCAGTAGTATATCTGGAGGGAACTATGGCTACACCTTC. It yields the protein CASSISGGNYGYTF.

The CDR3 DNA sequence: TGTGCCAGCAGTGAAGTGAAGGGGGTCGATCAGCCCCAGCATTTT. Encoded protein: CASSEVKGVDQPQHF. The V gene is TRBV6-1, the J gene TRBJ1-5, with D maybe TRBD1 (6 bases). This CDR3 region has 15 residues. Per the germline V gene, CDR1 is MNHNS and CDR2 is SASEGT. Trimming took 1 base from V and 5 from J, leaving 12 bases between them.

This clone was counted a few times. CDR3 in amino acids: CASSGGTSESSYNEQFF. CDR3 bases: TGTGCCAGCAGCGGGGGAACTAGCGAAAGCTCCTACAATGAGCAGTTCTTC. The genes are TRBV7-6 and TRBJ2-1; 7 bases are shared with TRBD2. Germline V gene sequence: CDR1 SGHVS, CDR2 FNYEAQ. The CDR3 totals 17 residues. V lost 5 bases and J lost 0; bases outside the gene matches: 10.

There are a few counts of this clone. The chain joins TRBV5-4 to TRBJ1-2, with D hard to call. The V gene lost 4 bases and the J gene lost 8 bases, with 12 bases spanning the gap. The V gene's germline CDR1 is SGHNT and CDR2 YYREEE (reference sequence). This CDR3 has 12 residues. The CDR3 DNA follows: TGTGCCAGCAGCGGCCAGGCGTTGGGCTACACCTTC. Protein: CASSGQALGYTF.

The rearrangement links TRBV29-1 to TRBJ1-1; D gene unclear. V lost 5 bases and J 3 bases, leaving 13 bases between the germline ends. Germline loops: CDR1 SQVTM, CDR2 ANQGSEA. The CDR3 sequence is 13 residues long. CDR3 amino acids: CSVRSAEYTEAFF. The CDR3 nucleotides are TGCAGCGTTCGTTCTGCCGAGTACACTGAAGCTTTCTTT.

The chain employs TRBV29-1 and TRBJ1-3; 8 nucleotides line up with TRBD1. V lost 7 bases and J lost 3; bases outside the gene matches: 2. The CDR3 is 12 residues long. Germline CDR1 is SQVTM and CDR2 is ANQGSEA. CDR3: CSGQGYGNTIYF. Here the CDR3 DNA reads TGCAGCGGACAGGGGTATGGAAACACCATATATTTT.

The chain carries TRBV9 and TRBJ2-6, with 10 bases matching TRBD1. CDR1 SGDLS and CDR2 YYNGEE come from the germline V gene. J gave up 1 base and V 3 bases, and 7 bases lay outside the gene matches. The length of the CDR3 is 18 residues. The CDR3 DNA sequence: TGTGCCAGCAGCGCCACCGGGACAGGGGCTTCTGGGGCCAACGTCCTGACTTTC. It is translated as CASSATGTGASGANVLTF.

The chain has TRBV12-5 and TRBJ2-2; 7 bases agree with TRBD1. The V and J ends lost 5 bases and 2 bases, in that order; junction bases with no gene match: 8. This CDR3 is built from 16 residues. Germline CDR1 and CDR2: LGHNT and FRNRAP. The CDR3 spells CASGTEGAANTGELFF. For the CDR3, the DNA is TGTGCTAGTGGTACTGAGGGGGCAGCTAACACCGGGGAGCTGTTTTTT.

The chain employs TRBV6-6 and TRBJ2-7, with D unresolved. This CDR3 comprises 11 residues. Trimming removed 10 bases from V and 3 bases from J, with 10 bases in between. The germline gives CDR1 MNHNY, CDR2 SVGAGI (reference sequence). This CDR3 reads CAIPLLYEQYF. Here the CDR3 DNA reads TGTGCCATCCCTCTACTCTACGAGCAGTACTTC.

This sequence joins TRBV9 and TRBJ2-7; D not certain. The V gene lost 0 bases and the J gene lost 0 bases, with 10 bases spanning the gap. The CDR3 totals 15 residues. Germline-derived CDR1 and CDR2 are SGDLS and YYNGEE. The DNA of the CDR3 is TGTGCCAGCAGCGTAGTGGCAGGCTTCTCCTACGAGCAGTACTTC. This translates into CASSVVAGFSYEQYF. The whole variable domain, filled in from reference TRBV9 and TRBJ2-7, reads DSGVTQTPKHLITATGQRVTLRCSPRSGDLSVYWYQQSLDQGLQFLIQYYNGEERAKGNILERFSAQQFPDLHSELNLSSLELGDSALYFCASSVVAGFSYEQYFGPGTRLTVT.

V and J are TRBV4-1 and TRBJ2-1, with 11 positions matching TRBD2. From germline, CDR1 is MGHRA and CDR2 YSYEKL. V lost 1 base to trimming and J lost 7 bases; unmatched junction nucleotides: 12. The CDR3 loop spans 18 amino acids. CDR3 sequence: CASSQAELAGGVENEQFF. DNA for the CDR3: TGCGCCAGCAGCCAAGCCGAATTAGCGGGAGGGGTGGAAAATGAGCAGTTCTTC.

This chain connects TRBV28 to TRBJ1-3; no clear D gene. The CDR3 covers 14 residues. Germline V gives CDR1 MDHEN, CDR2 SYDVKM. Trimming left V 3 bases short and J 4 bases short, with 10 bases between. Here the CDR3 reads CASSFLGSGNTIYF. The CDR3 DNA is TGTGCCAGCAGTTTTCTGGGAAGCGGAAACACCATATATTTT. Full variable domain (remainder filled in from reference TRBV28 and TRBJ1-3): DVKVTQSSRYLVKRTGEKVFLECVQDMDHENMFWYRQDPGLGLRLIYFSYDVKMKEKGDIPEGYSVSREKKERFSLILESASTNQTSMYLCASSFLGSGNTIYFGEGSWLTVV.

Turning to this clone: As the CDR3 is not closed by the conserved phenylalanine or tryptophan, this likely results from a read error. No DNA is shown, since the ends of the CDR3 on it are uncertain; the CDR3 is the one TCRdb lists. V is TRBV10-3 and J is TRBJ2-7; the table's D call TRBD1 went unverified against the DNA. The germline gives CDR1 ENHRY, CDR2 SYGVKD. Both ends counted, the CDR3 spans 9 residues. The chain's CDR3 is CARGDRGHL.

This chain links TRBV19 with TRBJ1-5, with a weak D call TRBD1 (6 bases). The germline V gene has CDR1 LNHDA and CDR2 SQIVND (reference sequence). The CDR3 covers 14 residues. V was cut by 6 bases and J by 6 bases, with 15 bases left in between. CDR3 sequence: CASRLKGGGQPQHF. The CDR3 DNA is TGTGCCAGTAGGCTTAAGGGGGGTGGTCAGCCCCAGCATTTT. The full variable domain, rest sourced from reference TRBV19 and TRBJ1-5, is DGGITQSPKYLFRKEGQNVTLSCEQNLNHDAMYWYRQDPGQGLRLIYYSQIVNDFQKGDIAEGYSVSREKKESFPLTVTSAQKNPTAFYLCASRLKGGGQPQHFGDGTRLSIL.

The CDR3 DNA reads TGCGCCAGCAGCCCCCCCGCCACCCGGGATACGCAGTATTTT. This codes for CASSPPATRDTQYF. This chain links TRBV5-1 with TRBJ2-3; unclear D gene. Germline-derived CDR1 and CDR2 are SGHRS and YFSETQ. Trimming stripped 4 bases from V and 6 bases from J, with 15 bases between. The CDR3 spans 14 residues. Full variable domain (rest looked up from reference TRBV5-1 and TRBJ2-3): KAGVTQTPRYLIKTRGQQVTLSCSPISGHRSVSWYQQTPGQGLQFLFEYFSETQRNKGNFPGRFSGRQFSNSRSEMNVSTLELGDSALYLCASSPPATRDTQYFGPGTRLTVL.

The V gene is TRBV5-1, the J gene TRBJ2-1; the D gene is possibly TRBD1 (6 bases). V dropped 5 bases and J dropped 4 bases, with 13 bases sitting between them. CDR1 is SGHRS and CDR2 is YFSETQ in the germline V gene. The CDR3 is 14 residues long. Written as DNA, the CDR3 is TGCGCCAGCAGGGGGGCACAGGCGTACAATGAGCAGTTCTTC. Translating gives CASRGAQAYNEQFF.

The chain couples TRBV7-9 to TRBJ1-2, with D maybe TRBD1 (5 bases). The ends were cut back, 5 bases at V and 7 bases at J, with 20 bases in the middle. This CDR3 comprises 15 residues. CDR1 is SEHNR, CDR2 FQNEAQ, per germline (reference sequence). The CDR3 sequence: CASSPAVGVWGGYTF. The CDR3 bases are TGTGCCAGCAGCCCCGCGGTGGGGGTCTGGGGTGGCTACACCTTC. The full variable domain, with the rest looked up from reference TRBV7-9 and TRBJ1-2, is DTGVSQNPRHKITKRGQNVTFRCDPISEHNRLYWYRQTLGQGPEFLTYFQNEAQLEKSRLLSDRFSAERPKGSFSTLEIQRTEQGDSAMYLCASSPAVGVWGGYTFGSGTRLTVV.

The V call is TRBV5-6, the J call TRBJ1-1, with a weak D call TRBD1 (5 bases). The CDR3 spans 13 residues. V shed 1 base and J shed 10 bases, with 14 bases lying between them. Germline loops: CDR1 SGHDT, CDR2 YYEEEE. Here the CDR3 reads CASSLWGSVGAFF. Written as DNA, the CDR3 is TGTGCCAGCAGCTTGTGGGGGTCGGTGGGAGCTTTCTTT.

This clone was observed a single time. The chain couples TRBV7-9 to TRBJ2-3; D remains unclear. CDR3 size: 11 residues. From germline, CDR1 is SEHNR and CDR2 FQNEAQ (reference sequence). Between the trimmed V and J ends, which lost 5 bases and 5 bases, there was a span of 5 bases. The CDR3 sequence is CASSQEDTQYF. In nucleotides, the CDR3 is TGTGCCAGCAGCCAGGAAGATACGCAGTATTTT.